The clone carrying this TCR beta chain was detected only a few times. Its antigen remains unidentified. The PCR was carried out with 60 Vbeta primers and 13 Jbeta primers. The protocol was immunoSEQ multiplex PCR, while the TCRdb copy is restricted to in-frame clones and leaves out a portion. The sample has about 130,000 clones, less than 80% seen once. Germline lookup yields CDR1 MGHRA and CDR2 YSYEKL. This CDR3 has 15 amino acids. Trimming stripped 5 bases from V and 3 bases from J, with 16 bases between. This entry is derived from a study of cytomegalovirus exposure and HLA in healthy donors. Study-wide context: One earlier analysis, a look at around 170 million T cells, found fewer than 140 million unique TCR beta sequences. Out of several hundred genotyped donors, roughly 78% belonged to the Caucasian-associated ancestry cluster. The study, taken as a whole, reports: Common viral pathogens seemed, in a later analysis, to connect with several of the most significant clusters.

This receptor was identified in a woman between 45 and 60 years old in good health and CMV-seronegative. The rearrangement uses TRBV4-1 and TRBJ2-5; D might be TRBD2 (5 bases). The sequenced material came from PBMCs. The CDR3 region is CASSFQAGLEETQYF. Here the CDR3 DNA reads TGCGCCAGCAGCTTCCAGGCCGGACTTGAAGAGACCCAGTACTTC.